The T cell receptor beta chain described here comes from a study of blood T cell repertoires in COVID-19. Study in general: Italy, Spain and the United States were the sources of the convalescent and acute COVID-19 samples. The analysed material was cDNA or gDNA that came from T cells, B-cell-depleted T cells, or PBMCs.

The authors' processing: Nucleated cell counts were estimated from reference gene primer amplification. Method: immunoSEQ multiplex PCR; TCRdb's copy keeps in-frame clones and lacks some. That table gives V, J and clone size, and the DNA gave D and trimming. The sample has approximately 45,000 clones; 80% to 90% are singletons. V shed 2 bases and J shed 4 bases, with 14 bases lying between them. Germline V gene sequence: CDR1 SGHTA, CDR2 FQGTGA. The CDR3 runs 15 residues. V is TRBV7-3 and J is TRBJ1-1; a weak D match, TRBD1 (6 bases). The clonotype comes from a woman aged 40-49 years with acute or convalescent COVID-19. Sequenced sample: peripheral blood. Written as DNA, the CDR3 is TGTGCCAGCAGCTTAGAAGGGGGAGTTGCCACTGAAGCTTTCTTT. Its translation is CASSLEGGVATEAFF.